The 26 T cell receptor beta chains reported below all come from one sample, sequenced in a study of blood T cell repertoires in COVID-19. Sequencing used immunoSEQ multiplex PCR; TCRdb keeps in-frame clones, though not all of them. The repertoire consists of 200,000 or so clones, with about 86% occurring once and the leading ten covering approximately 15%. The sample consisted of peripheral blood. These receptors were collected from a man aged 25-40 years with active or convalescent COVID-19.

This clone was recorded at least ten times. The CDR3 loop reads CASSADGGQPQHF. The CDR3 DNA reads TGCGCCAGCAGTGCGGACGGGGGTCAGCCCCAGCATTTT. The chain has TRBV10-1 and TRBJ1-5, with D perhaps TRBD1 (5 bases). V was shortened by 4 bases and J by 6 bases, with 10 bases between the two germline ends. This CDR3 has 13 residues. CDR1 is WNHNN and CDR2 is SYGVQD in the germline V gene (reference sequence).

The chain recombines TRBV12-5 with TRBJ2-7; 9 bases agree with TRBD1. The CDR3 contains 14 residues. V lost 4 bases to trimming and J lost 6 bases; unmatched junction nucleotides: 7. Germline loops: CDR1 LGHNT, CDR2 FRNRAP. The CDR3 DNA is TGTGCTAGTGGTTCCGGGACAGGGCTCTCCGAGCAGTACTTC. This translates into CASGSGTGLSEQYF. Filled out from reference TRBV12-5 and TRBJ2-7, the complete variable domain reads DARVTQTPRHKVTEMGQEVTMRCQPILGHNTVFWYRQTMMQGLELLAYFRNRAPLDDSGMPKDRFSAEMPDATLATLKIQPSEPRDSAVYFCASGSGTGLSEQYFGPGTRLTVT.

This clone was seen only once. V usage is TRBV27 and J usage is TRBJ1-5; D not resolved. With 2 bases removed from V and 4 bases from J, the gap between germline ends came to 9 bases. This CDR3 is 14 amino acids long. Germline V gene lookup returns CDR1 MNHEY and CDR2 SMNVEV (reference sequence). This CDR3 is CASSLREGNQPQHF. CDR3 sequence (DNA): TGTGCCAGCAGTTTACGGGAGGGTAATCAGCCCCAGCATTTT.

J is TRBJ1-1 and V is TRBV20-1, with TRBD1 as a possible D gene (6 bases). CDR1 DFQATT and CDR2 SNEGSKA come from the germline V gene (reference sequence). This CDR3 contains 14 residues. V was trimmed by 3 bases and J by 0 bases, leaving 11 bases between them. The CDR3 sequence is CSASAGDLNTEAFF. As DNA, the CDR3 is TGCAGTGCTAGTGCAGGGGACCTGAACACTGAAGCTTTCTTT.

The rearrangement joins TRBV15 to TRBJ1-3; TRBD1 matches 7 bases. The junction had 6 bases not matched to a gene; V was cut back by 2 bases and J by 5 bases. From germline, CDR1 is LNHNV and CDR2 YYDKDF (reference sequence). The CDR3 consists of 15 residues. In DNA form, the CDR3 reads TGTGCCACCAGCAGACCGACAGGGTTTAGAAACACCATATATTTT. This encodes CATSRPTGFRNTIYF. The variable domain in full, with the rest retrieved from reference TRBV15 and TRBJ1-3, is DAMVIQNPRYQVTQFGKPVTLSCSQTLNHNVMYWYQQKSSQAPKLLFHYYDKDFNNEADTPDNFQSRRPNTSFCFLDIRSPGLGDTAMYLCATSRPTGFRNTIYFGEGSWLTVV.

The rearrangement links TRBV3-1 (or the pseudogene TRBV3-2) to TRBJ1-4, with no clear D. The germline V gene has CDR1 LGHDT and CDR2 YNNKEL (reference sequence). There are 16 residues in the CDR3. Trimming took off 2 bases at V and 1 base at J, with 11 bases between the two ends. This CDR3 is CASSQTLGGTNEKLFF. CDR3 coding DNA: TGTGCCAGCAGCCAAACACTAGGAGGAACTAATGAAAAACTGTTTTTT.

CDR3 in DNA: TGTGCCAGCAGTTACAGAGACACCGGGGAGCTGTTTTTT. Its protein is CASSYRDTGELFF. The chain has TRBV6-5 and TRBJ2-2; D uncertain. The CDR3 is 13 amino acids. CDR1 is MNHEY, CDR2 SVGAGI, per germline. Trimming shortened V by 2 bases and J by 3 bases, and 4 bases separated the two germline ends.

The chain carries TRBV11-3 and TRBJ1-1; D is unresolved. Trimming took 5 bases from V and 2 from J, leaving 9 bases between them. Germline CDR1 is SGHNT and CDR2 is YENEEA. The CDR3 is made up of 13 amino acids. CDR3: CASSPSGNTEAFF. The CDR3 nucleotides are TGTGCCAGCAGCCCGTCAGGTAACACTGAAGCTTTCTTT.

The rearrangement joins TRBV9 to TRBJ2-7; 7 bases align to TRBD1. V was pared by 2 bases and J by 5 bases, with 7 bases of the junction left unmatched. The CDR3 extends over 14 amino acids. Germline V gene sequence: CDR1 SGDLS, CDR2 YYNGEE. As DNA, the CDR3 is TGTGCCAGCAGCGTCGGGACAGTAACGCACGAGCAGTACTTC. It translates to CASSVGTVTHEQYF.

This chain connects TRBV24-1 to TRBJ2-3, with 10 nucleotides matching TRBD2. The CDR3 sequence is 16 residues long. The germline gives CDR1 KGHDR, CDR2 SFDVKD. Losses at the gene ends were 3 bases for V and 0 bases for J; bases not matched to a gene: 2. The CDR3 sequence is CATSDAAGGSTDTQYF. Here the CDR3 DNA reads TGTGCCACCAGTGATGCAGCGGGAGGGAGCACAGATACGCAGTATTTT.

V gene TRBV5-1 combines with J gene TRBJ1-2; TRBD1 aligns across 9 bases. The length of the CDR3 is 15 residues. CDR1 and CDR2 (germline): SGHRS, YFSETQ. After removal of 4 bases from V and 7 bases from J, the junction contained 11 bases not matched to a gene. This chain's CDR3 is CASSVDPQGAGGYTF. In nucleotides, the CDR3 is TGCGCCAGCAGCGTGGACCCACAGGGGGCCGGTGGCTACACCTTC.

The chain carries TRBV6-5 and TRBJ1-5, with D perhaps TRBD1 (6 bases). Germline V gene lookup returns CDR1 MNHEY and CDR2 SVGAGI. This CDR3 region has 15 residues. V was cut by 2 bases and J by 3 bases, with 11 bases left in between. CDR3 nucleotides: TGTGCCAGCAGTTACCCCCAGGGGTACAATCAGCCCCAGCATTTT. Translating it yields CASSYPQGYNQPQHF.

The chain has TRBV27 and TRBJ1-5; a weak D match, TRBD1 (6 bases). Trimming took off 8 bases at V and 7 bases at J, with 15 bases between the two ends. CDR3 length: 13 residues. The germline CDR1 and CDR2 sequences are MNHEY and SMNVEV (reference sequence). CDR3 bases: TGTGCCAGCTACGGGGGGCTTGGGCAGCCCCAGCATTTT. It yields the protein CASYGGLGQPQHF.

This clone was seen a single time. The V call is TRBV18, the J call TRBJ1-1; 9 bases fit TRBD1. Germline values: CDR1 KGHSH, CDR2 LQKENI. This CDR3 has 17 amino acids. V dropped 0 bases and J dropped 3; count of bases not matched to a gene: 8. The CDR3 nucleotides read TGTGCCAGCTCACCACCGGGGACAGGGAGGCGGGACACTGAAGCTTTCTTT. It translates to CASSPPGTGRRDTEAFF.

V and J are TRBV7-8 and TRBJ2-3; no clear D gene. Germline lookup yields CDR1 SGHVS and CDR2 FQNEAQ. V lost 5 bases to trimming and J lost 6 bases, with 9 bases between them. This CDR3 is 12 amino acids long. CDR3 loop: CASSPLRDTQYF. DNA for the CDR3: TGTGCCAGCAGCCCTCTTCGGGATACGCAGTATTTT.

As for this clone: The junction differs from germline at one of its ends, possibly a read error. The rearrangement uses TRBV24-1 and TRBJ2-5, with D maybe TRBD1 (5 bases). There are 13 residues in the CDR3. CDR1 and CDR2 (germline): KGHDR, SFDVKD. CDR3 DNA sequence: TGTGCCATCAGTTCAGGGCTCCAAGAGACCCAGTACTTC. Translated, it gives CAISSGLQETQYF.

This clone has just a few counts. The chain links TRBV27 to TRBJ1-6, with TRBD1 matching over 7 bases. V lost 6 bases and J lost 14; bases outside the gene matches: 22. Looked up from germline, CDR1 is MNHEY and CDR2 is SMNVEV (reference sequence). The CDR3 length is 17 residues. The CDR3 region is CASRPSPGTDRSGSLHF. In DNA, the CDR3 is TGTGCCAGCAGGCCTAGCCCTGGGACAGACCGGTCGGGGTCCCTCCACTTT.

This clone was seen only once. The chain employs TRBV9 and TRBJ1-2, with 11 bases aligning to TRBD1. Germline CDR1 reads SGDLS; CDR2 reads YYNGEE. The V gene end was trimmed by 0 bases and the J gene end by 7 bases; junction bases not matched to a gene: 8. The CDR3 is 16 residues long. In DNA, the CDR3 is TGTGCCAGCAGCGTAGACCCGGGACAGGGGGACGTTGGCTACACCTTC. It specifies CASSVDPGQGDVGYTF.

V usage is TRBV19 and J usage is TRBJ1-1; 9 bases fit TRBD1. Germline trimming cut 5 bases from V and 3 bases from J; bases unmatched to any gene: 7. CDR1 and CDR2 (germline): LNHDA, SQIVND (reference sequence). The CDR3 is 15 residues long. CDR3 sequence: CASSPLQGAYTEAFF. CDR3 sequence (DNA): TGTGCCAGTAGTCCCTTACAGGGGGCATACACTGAAGCTTTCTTT.

This CDR3 reads CASSPGHLSNQPQHF. In DNA, the CDR3 is TGTGCCAGCAGTCCTGGACATCTTAGCAATCAGCCCCAGCATTTT. This rearrangement joins TRBV28 to TRBJ1-5; a weak D match, TRBD1 (5 bases). Trimming cost V 5 bases and J 0 bases, with 11 bases left between them. In germline, CDR1 is MDHEN, CDR2 SYDVKM. CDR3 length: 15 amino acids.

The chain carries TRBV28 and TRBJ1-5, with D possibly TRBD1 on 6 matching bases. CDR3 length: 14 residues. Germline V gives CDR1 MDHEN, CDR2 SYDVKM. V was cut by 9 bases and J by 2 bases, with 14 bases left in between. Written as DNA, the CDR3 is TGTGCCAGTTTTGTGTCAGGGGGCAATCAGCCCCAGCATTTT. Translating gives CASFVSGGNQPQHF.

The chain couples TRBV6-5 to TRBJ2-3; D may be TRBD1 (7 bases). The CDR3 length is 14 residues. Germline V lookup: CDR1 MNHEY, CDR2 SVGAGI. V gave up 6 bases and J gave up 1 base, with 11 bases separating them. The DNA of the CDR3 is TGTGCCAGCAGGGAGGGGGCCGGCACAGATACGCAGTATTTT. This encodes CASREGAGTDTQYF.

This rearrangement joins TRBV7-3 to TRBJ2-5; D ambiguous. The CDR3 is made up of 13 amino acids. Trimming took off 5 bases at V and 1 base at J, with 8 bases between the two ends. Germline V gene lookup returns CDR1 SGHTA and CDR2 FQGTGA. Here the CDR3 DNA reads TGTGCCAGCAGCAACTATACCCAAGAGACCCAGTACTTC. As protein: CASSNYTQETQYF.

This clone was seen more than once but under ten times. The gene calls are TRBV7-8 and TRBJ1-5; D perhaps matches TRBD1 (5 bases). In germline, CDR1 is SGHVS, CDR2 FQNEAQ. CDR3 size: 14 residues. V lost 2 bases, J lost 2 bases, and 7 bases lay in between. CDR3 in DNA: TGTGCCAGCAGCTTACAGGGTGGCAATCAGCCCCAGCATTTT. Translation gives CASSLQGGNQPQHF.

This chain uses TRBV6-4 with TRBJ1-5, with D perhaps matching TRBD1 (5 bases). Germline V CDR1 and CDR2: MRHNA, SNTAGT. CDR3 length: 14 residues. Trimming left V 4 bases short and J 3 bases short, with 10 bases between. The CDR3 reads CASSAEQDNQPQHF. The CDR3 DNA sequence: TGTGCCAGCAGTGCGGAACAGGACAATCAGCCCCAGCATTTT.

This clone was recorded once. The chain carries TRBV19 and TRBJ1-2; unclear D gene. The CDR3 runs 15 residues. Trimming took 3 bases from V and 3 from J, leaving 14 bases between them. The germline gives CDR1 LNHDA, CDR2 SQIVND (reference sequence). The CDR3 sequence: CASSIKNREDYGYTF. In DNA, the CDR3 is TGTGCCAGTAGTATTAAAAACCGGGAGGACTATGGCTACACCTTC.